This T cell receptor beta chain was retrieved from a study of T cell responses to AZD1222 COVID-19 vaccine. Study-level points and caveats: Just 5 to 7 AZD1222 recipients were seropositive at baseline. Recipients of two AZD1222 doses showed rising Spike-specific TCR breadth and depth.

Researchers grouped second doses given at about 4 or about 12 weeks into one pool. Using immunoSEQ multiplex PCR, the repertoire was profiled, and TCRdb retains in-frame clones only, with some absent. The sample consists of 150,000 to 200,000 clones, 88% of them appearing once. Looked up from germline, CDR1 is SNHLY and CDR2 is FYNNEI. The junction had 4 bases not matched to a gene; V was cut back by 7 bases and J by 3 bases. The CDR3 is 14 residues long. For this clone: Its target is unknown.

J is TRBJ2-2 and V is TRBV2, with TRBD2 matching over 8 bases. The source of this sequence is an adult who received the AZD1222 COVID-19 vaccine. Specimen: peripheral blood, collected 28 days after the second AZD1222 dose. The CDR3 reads CASNLAGYTGELFF. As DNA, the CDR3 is TGTGCCAGCAATTTAGCGGGATACACCGGGGAGCTGTTTTTT.